The 23 T cell receptor beta chains below all came from one sample that was sequenced in a study of shared T cell receptors in the human thymus (TCRdb year 2021). To prepare the library, the immunoSEQ multiplex PCR assay was applied. TCRdb obtained this table from immuneACCESS and retained in-frame rearrangements with V and J assigned. These tables miss some clones; where compared with another copy, unresolved V genes account for less than half of the shortfall, and the remainder is unexplained. The sample table contains some 640,000 clones; only one count was recorded for 80% to 90% of them. 0.0094% of the sample lies in the top ten. The sample was also linked to a second study, of human thymus T cells.

The sequencing sample was made of thymocytes. These receptors were taken from a boy younger than two with a congenital heart defect. Donor details come from another sample of the same person, matched by shared clones.

Remarks on this clone: Lacking the conserved final phenylalanine or tryptophan, this CDR3 likely reflects a read error. Because the CDR3's place on the DNA is in doubt, the DNA is left out and the CDR3 is given as listed by TCRdb. This sequence joins TRBV20-1 and TRBJ1-1; the DNA was not compared with TRBD1, the D call given in the table. Germline V gene lookup returns CDR1 DFQATT and CDR2 SNEGSKA (reference sequence). The CDR3 is made up of 9 amino acids, end residues included. The CDR3 region is CSAGMTGTL.

V and J are TRBV14 and TRBJ2-7; 7 positions agree with TRBD2. The CDR3 is made up of 14 amino acids. Germline-derived CDR1 and CDR2 are SGHDN and FVKESK. Trimming took 0 bases from V and 6 from J; bases not matched to a gene: 5. The CDR3 bases are TGTGCCAGCAGCCAAGAGTCCGGGAGGTCCGAGCAGTACTTC. It encodes CASSQESGRSEQYF.

CDR3 sequence (DNA): TGTGCCAGCAGTGAAGCACAGCCCCACGAAAACATTCAGTACTTC. Amino acids: CASSEAQPHENIQYF. The chain carries TRBV2 and TRBJ2-4; D is uncertain. The germline V and J ends were trimmed by 0 bases and 5 bases, with 11 bases remaining between them. Germline V gene sequence: CDR1 SNHLY, CDR2 FYNNEI. The CDR3 is 15 amino acids. The complete variable domain, with remaining parts taken from reference TRBV2 and TRBJ2-4, reads EPEVTQTPSHQVTQMGQEVILRCVPISNHLYFYWYRQILGQKVEFLVSFYNNEISEKSEIFDDQFSVERPDGSNFTLKIRSTKLEDSAMYFCASSEAQPHENIQYFGAGTRLSVL.

This clone was seen more than once but under ten times. The J gene is TRBJ2-4, the V gene TRBV7-9; possibly TRBD2 for D (6 bases). The CDR3 length is 16 residues. The V gene lost 1 base and the J gene lost 2 bases, with 12 bases spanning the gap. Germline CDR1 is SEHNR and CDR2 is FQNEAQ (reference sequence). CDR3 nucleotides: TGTGCCAGCAGCTTAGTTGGGCTAGCGCCCAAAAACATTCAGTACTTC. Encoded protein: CASSLVGLAPKNIQYF.

The CDR3 loop reads CASSSKRHDPNTEAFF. CDR3 sequence (DNA): TGTGCCAGCAGCTCAAAGAGGCACGACCCGAACACTGAAGCTTTCTTT. This rearrangement joins TRBV7-9 to TRBJ1-1; D gene unclear. Trimming left V 4 bases short and J 1 base short, with 16 bases between. Germline loops: CDR1 SEHNR, CDR2 FQNEAQ (reference sequence). The CDR3 has 16 amino acids. Complete variable domain (other parts from reference TRBV7-9 and TRBJ1-1): DTGVSQNPRHKITKRGQNVTFRCDPISEHNRLYWYRQTLGQGPEFLTYFQNEAQLEKSRLLSDRFSAERPKGSFSTLEIQRTEQGDSAMYLCASSSKRHDPNTEAFFGQGTRLTVV.

V gene TRBV11-2 combines with J gene TRBJ2-7; D uncertain. CDR1 SGHAT and CDR2 FQNNGV come from the germline V gene. The CDR3 extends over 14 amino acids. V was pared by 3 bases and J by 3 bases, with 12 bases between. CDR3 sequence reads: CASSLVRSYYEQYF. CDR3 nucleotide sequence: TGTGCCAGCAGCTTGGTCAGGTCCTACTACGAGCAGTACTTC.

The genes are TRBV30 and TRBJ2-3; possible D gene TRBD2, 6 bases. The CDR3 is made up of 19 amino acids. Trimming took off 2 bases at V and 1 base at J, with 25 bases between the two ends. Per the germline V gene, CDR1 is GTSNPN and CDR2 is SVGIG (reference sequence). The CDR3 DNA reads as TGTGCCTGGAGTACCGGGAGCTGGGCGTTGGTGAGGTGCACAGATACGCAGTATTTT. Translation gives CAWSTGSWALVRCTDTQYF.

This chain uses TRBV4-2 with TRBJ1-2; 12 bases are a match to TRBD1. Germline V gene sequence: CDR1 LGHNA, CDR2 YNFKEQ. The ends lost 0 bases at V and 2 bases at J; junction bases unmatched: 1. This CDR3 region has 16 residues. Here the CDR3 DNA reads TGTGCCAGCAGCCAAGAGGGACAGGGGGCGAACTATGGCTACACCTTC. It translates to CASSQEGQGANYGYTF.

This clone was detected once. J is TRBJ1-2 and V is TRBV29-1; TRBD1 agrees at 11 bases. CDR1 is SQVTM, CDR2 ANQGSEA, per germline. V shed 7 bases and J 3 bases; nucleotides not matched to a gene: 10. This CDR3 contains 15 residues. CDR3 residues: CSALLRDRGDYGYTF. The CDR3 DNA reads as TGCAGCGCTCTCCTCCGGGACAGGGGGGACTATGGCTACACCTTC.

The chain is built from TRBV4-3 and TRBJ1-3, with D perhaps matching TRBD1 (5 bases). Trimming cost V 0 bases and J 0 bases, with 12 bases left between them. Per the germline V gene, CDR1 is LGHNA and CDR2 is YSLEER. There are 17 residues in the CDR3. CDR3 nucleotide sequence: TGCGCCAGCAGCCAAGAGACAGACGTTAGCTCTGGAAACACCATATATTTT. Encoded protein: CASSQETDVSSGNTIYF.

As concerns this clone: At one end the junction does not follow the germline gene, possibly because of a read error. This chain links TRBV6-5 with TRBJ2-2, with a weak D call TRBD2 (6 bases). The CDR3 spans 16 residues. From germline, CDR1 is MNHEY and CDR2 SVGAGI. CDR3 coding DNA: TGTGCCAGCAGTTACTCGGGTTCTGACGCGTCCGGGGGGCTGTTTTTT. This gives the protein CASSYSGSDASGGLFF.

J is TRBJ1-1 and V is TRBV5-1, with TRBD1 identical over 7 bases. Per the germline V gene, CDR1 is SGHRS and CDR2 is YFSETQ. J gave up 2 bases and V 2 bases, and 9 bases lay outside the gene matches. There are 16 residues in the CDR3. The CDR3 DNA reads as TGCGCCAGCAGCTTCCTTGGTAGGGGGCCAAACACTGAAGCTTTCTTT. It translates to CASSFLGRGPNTEAFF. Drawing the rest from reference TRBV5-1 and TRBJ1-1, the complete variable domain is KAGVTQTPRYLIKTRGQQVTLSCSPISGHRSVSWYQQTPGQGLQFLFEYFSETQRNKGNFPGRFSGRQFSNSRSEMNVSTLELGDSALYLCASSFLGRGPNTEAFFGQGTRLTVV.

The rearrangement links TRBV19 to TRBJ1-6; 7 nucleotides align to TRBD1. This CDR3 region has 15 residues. V gave up 9 bases and J gave up 5 bases; unmatched junction bases: 10. Looked up from germline, CDR1 is LNHDA and CDR2 is SQIVND (reference sequence). The CDR3 DNA reads as TGTGCCAGCCGAAGGTGGGGGACAGATAATTCACCCCTCCACTTT. Translating gives CASRRWGTDNSPLHF.

The rearrangement links TRBV14 to TRBJ1-1; D uncertain. This CDR3 has 15 amino acids. V was cut by 0 bases and J by 0 bases, with 8 bases left in between. Per germline, CDR1 SGHDN and CDR2 FVKESK. The DNA of the CDR3 is TGTGCCAGCAGCCAAGATTTACGGTTGAACACTGAAGCTTTCTTT. It yields the protein CASSQDLRLNTEAFF.

This clone was recorded only once. V and J are TRBV28 and TRBJ1-5; 7 bases align to TRBD1. CDR1 and CDR2 from the germline V gene are MDHEN and SYDVKM. The CDR3 runs 14 residues. Trimming removed 7 bases from V and 3 bases from J; junction bases left unmatched: 6. CDR3 protein: CASTTGRFNQPQHF. In nucleotides, the CDR3 is TGTGCCAGCACGACAGGGAGGTTCAATCAGCCCCAGCATTTT.

V usage is TRBV28 and J usage is TRBJ1-3; 9 bases match TRBD1. V was pared by 7 bases and J by 0 bases, with 1 base of the junction left unmatched. Per the germline V gene, CDR1 is MDHEN and CDR2 is SYDVKM. The CDR3 has 14 amino acids. DNA for the CDR3: TGTGCCAGCAAGGACAGGGGCTCTGGAAACACCATATATTTT. Protein: CASKDRGSGNTIYF.

This chain connects TRBV10-1 to TRBJ1-1, with D perhaps matching TRBD1 (5 bases). Germline loops: CDR1 WNHNN, CDR2 SYGVQD (reference sequence). This CDR3 has 16 amino acids. V lost 0 bases, J lost 2 bases, and 13 bases lay in between. The CDR3 nucleotides are TGCGCCAGCAGTGAGTCGGTCCCGGGGACTAACACTGAAGCTTTCTTT. This codes for CASSESVPGTNTEAFF.

This clone was counted between two and nine times. Other DNA variants within this sample encode the same CDR3. The gene calls are TRBV11-2 and TRBJ2-7, with 9 nucleotides matching TRBD1. This CDR3 contains 14 residues. In germline, CDR1 is SGHAT, CDR2 FQNNGV. V lost 5 bases and J lost 4; bases outside the gene matches: 6. CDR3 nucleotide sequence: TGTGCCAGCAGCCCCAGGGACAGGGTGTACGAGCAGTACTTC. Protein sequence: CASSPRDRVYEQYF.

This clone was found once. This chain joins TRBV2 and TRBJ1-1, with TRBD1 identical over 9 bases. The CDR3 contains 16 residues. Per the germline V gene, CDR1 is SNHLY and CDR2 is FYNNEI. V gave up 2 bases and J gave up 2 bases; unmatched junction bases: 6. The CDR3 nucleotides are TGTGCCAGCAGTGAATCTGGGGACAGGGAAAACACTGAAGCTTTCTTT. It specifies CASSESGDRENTEAFF.

The chain combines TRBV28 with TRBJ2-1; perhaps TRBD2 as D (6 bases). Germline values: CDR1 MDHEN, CDR2 SYDVKM. This CDR3 contains 16 residues. V gave up 10 bases and J gave up 0 bases, with 19 bases separating them. DNA of the CDR3: TGTGCCACCCACCCGAGGGCGGGGAGCTCCTACAATGAGCAGTTCTTC. This codes for CATHPRAGSSYNEQFF. The full variable domain, completed using reference TRBV28 and TRBJ2-1, is DVKVTQSSRYLVKRTGEKVFLECVQDMDHENMFWYRQDPGLGLRLIYFSYDVKMKEKGDIPEGYSVSREKKERFSLILESASTNQTSMYLCATHPRAGSSYNEQFFGPGTRLTVL.

The chain combines TRBV9 with TRBJ2-5; TRBD2 matches 8 bases. This CDR3 is built from 15 residues. Trimming cost V 4 bases and J 2 bases; bases outside gene matches: 7. In germline, CDR1 is SGDLS, CDR2 YYNGEE. The CDR3 bases are TGTGCCAGCAGCCGCGGGAGGCCGCTACAAGAGACCCAGTACTTC. Residues: CASSRGRPLQETQYF.

CDR3 sequence (DNA): TGTGCCAGCAGCCAAGATAGGGGCCCGACTGGAAACACCATATATTTT. It translates to CASSQDRGPTGNTIYF. The chain is built from TRBV4-2 and TRBJ1-3; tentatively, D is TRBD1 (5 bases). The CDR3 is 16 amino acids. CDR1 is LGHNA and CDR2 is YNFKEQ in the germline V gene. V was cut by 0 bases and J by 2 bases, with 11 bases left in between.

CDR3 in amino acids: CSVAVGGQDTEAFF. The CDR3 nucleotides are TGCAGCGTTGCGGTCGGGGGTCAGGACACTGAAGCTTTCTTT. This chain joins TRBV29-1 and TRBJ1-1; perhaps TRBD1 as D (5 bases). Deletions cut 4 bases from V and 3 bases from J, with 15 bases between. The germline CDR1 and CDR2 sequences are SQVTM and ANQGSEA. The CDR3 sequence is 14 residues long.